The clone carrying this TCR beta chain was seen more than once but under ten times. Its target is not known. The CDR3 end lies 3 residues beyond the end of the read and is filled in from the germline J gene. Repertoires were generated with immunoSEQ multiplex PCR, while TCRdb's copy carries only in-frame clones and drops some. This sample has about 28,000 clones, each found more than once. Germline V lookup: CDR1 SGHTA, CDR2 FQGNSA. V lost 7 bases and J 7 bases, leaving 17 bases between the germline ends. The CDR3 is 14 residues long. The data were obtained in a study of T cell clonality in common variable immunodeficiency. Study-wide results and caveats: Common variable immunodeficiency TCR beta sequences reportedly had fewer deletions and N-nucleotide insertions.

The sequenced sample consisted of peripheral blood mononuclear cells. The TCR originated in a human donor with common variable immunodeficiency. V is TRBV7-2 and J is TRBJ2-1, with D perhaps matching TRBD2 (6 bases). CDR3 protein: CASIHGGAGNEQFF. The sequenced part of the CDR3 DNA is TGTGCCAGCATCCATGGCGGGGCTGGGAATGAG.